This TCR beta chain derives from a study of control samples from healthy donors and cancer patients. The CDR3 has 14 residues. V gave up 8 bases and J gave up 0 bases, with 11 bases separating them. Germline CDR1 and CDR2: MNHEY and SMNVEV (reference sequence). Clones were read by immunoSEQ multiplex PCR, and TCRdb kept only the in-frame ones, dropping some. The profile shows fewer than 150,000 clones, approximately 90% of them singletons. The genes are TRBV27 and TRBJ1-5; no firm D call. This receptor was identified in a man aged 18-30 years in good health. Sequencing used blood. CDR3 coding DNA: TGTGCCAGCGGGTGGACGGATAGCAATCAGCCCCAGCATTTT. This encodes CASGWTDSNQPQHF.